The 3 T cell receptor beta chains below were found in one sample sequenced in a study of beta chain features in type 1 diabetes. Sequencing targeted expressed TCRB transcripts, as all isolated RNA had been reverse transcribed. This table comes from immunoSEQ multiplex PCR, and its TCRdb copy is limited to in-frame clones, with some not included. This table holds a few hundred thousand clones, roughly 10% found once. The sample was central memory CD4+ T cells from blood. The source of these receptors is a man aged 18-30 years in good health.

As regards this clone: The same CDR3 can be traced to other DNA sequences in this sample. The J gene is TRBJ1-3, the V gene TRBV15; no definite D call. CDR3 length equals 14 residues. The germline V gene encodes CDR1 LNHNV and CDR2 YYDKDF (reference sequence). The germline V and J ends were trimmed by 0 bases and 0 bases, with 3 bases remaining between them. The DNA of the CDR3 is TGTGCCACCAGCAGAGACAGCTCTGGAAACACCATATATTTT. Protein product: CATSRDSSGNTIYF.

The gene calls are TRBV6-5 and TRBJ2-3; 9 positions agree with TRBD2. This CDR3 comprises 12 residues. J gave up 11 bases and V 5 bases, and 5 bases lay outside the gene matches. Germline assignment: CDR1 MNHEY and CDR2 SVGAGI. The CDR3 spells CASSELAGVQYF. The CDR3 DNA sequence: TGTGCCAGCAGTGAATTAGCGGGAGTGCAGTATTTT.

This clone has a handful of counts. The chain has TRBV27 and TRBJ2-1, with TRBD2 identical over 10 bases. Germline values: CDR1 MNHEY, CDR2 SMNVEV (reference sequence). The trim removed 3 bases at V and 2 bases at J, leaving 4 bases unmatched. The CDR3 spans 16 residues. CDR3 nucleotides: TGTGCCAGCAGTTTGGTCCTAGCGGGGGCCTACAATGAGCAGTTCTTC. Its protein is CASSLVLAGAYNEQFF.